This TCR beta chain originates from a study of post-analysis software for immune sequencing data. This clonotype appeared a few times. TCR beta cDNA libraries had unique molecular identifiers. Using its own MiXCR run on the PCR reads, TCRdb lists one record per CDR3 protein. The table lists about 760,000 distinct CDR3 sequences, 30% of them singletons, with approximately 0.6% in the top ten. This TCR was recovered from a girl aged 5 to 17 with multiple sclerosis. Specimen: blood.

Here the CDR3 DNA reads TGTGCCATCAGTCGGACTTCCTCCTACAATGAGCAGTTCTTC. Residues: CAISRTSSYNEQFF. This chain uses TRBV10-3 with TRBJ2-1, with D tentatively TRBD2 (5 bases). There are 14 residues in the CDR3. Germline CDR1 ENHRY, CDR2 SYGVKD. The V end was cut by 5 bases, the J end by 0 bases, with 8 bases between.